Sequencing of this T cell receptor (beta chain) was carried out in a study of blood T cell repertoires in COVID-19. Study-wide background: There were acute and convalescent COVID-19 samples, and they came from the United States, Italy and Spain.

Sequencing used immunoSEQ multiplex PCR; TCRdb keeps in-frame clones, though not all of them. The table has some 150,000 clones, about three quarters seen once. This CDR3 has 15 residues. The V end lost 0 bases, the J end lost 3 bases, and 11 bases lay between the germline ends. Germline V gene sequence: CDR1 KGHSH, CDR2 LQKENI. The TCR comes from a man older than 75 with acute or convalescent COVID-19. The sample comprised peripheral blood. The genes are TRBV18 and TRBJ1-2; D gene uncertain. This chain's CDR3 is CASSPPTQYYYGYTF. Written as DNA, the CDR3 is TGTGCCAGCTCACCACCTACACAGTACTACTATGGCTACACCTTC.